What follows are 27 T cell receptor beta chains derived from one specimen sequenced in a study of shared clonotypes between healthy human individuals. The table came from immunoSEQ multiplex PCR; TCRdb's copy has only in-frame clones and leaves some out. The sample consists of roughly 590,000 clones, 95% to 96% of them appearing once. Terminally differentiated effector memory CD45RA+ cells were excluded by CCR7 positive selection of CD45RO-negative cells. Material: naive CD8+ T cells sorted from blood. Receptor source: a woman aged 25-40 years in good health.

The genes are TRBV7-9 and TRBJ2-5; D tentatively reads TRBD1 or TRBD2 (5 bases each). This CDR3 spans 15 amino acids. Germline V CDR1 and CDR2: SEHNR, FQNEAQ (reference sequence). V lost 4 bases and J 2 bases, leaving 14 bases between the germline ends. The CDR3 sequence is CASSSPGRIQETQYF. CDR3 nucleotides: TGTGCCAGCAGCTCGCCGGGACGGATACAAGAGACCCAGTACTTC. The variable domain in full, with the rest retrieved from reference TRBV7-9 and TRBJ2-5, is DTGVSQNPRHKITKRGQNVTFRCDPISEHNRLYWYRQTLGQGPEFLTYFQNEAQLEKSRLLSDRFSAERPKGSFSTLEIQRTEQGDSAMYLCASSSPGRIQETQYFGPGTRLLVL.

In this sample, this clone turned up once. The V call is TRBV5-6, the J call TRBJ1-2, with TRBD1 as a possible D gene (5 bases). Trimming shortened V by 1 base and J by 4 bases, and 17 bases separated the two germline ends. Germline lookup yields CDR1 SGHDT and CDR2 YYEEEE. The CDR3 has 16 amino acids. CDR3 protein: CASSLSGAYVGYGYTF. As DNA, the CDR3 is TGTGCCAGCAGCTTGTCTGGGGCGTACGTTGGCTATGGCTACACCTTC.

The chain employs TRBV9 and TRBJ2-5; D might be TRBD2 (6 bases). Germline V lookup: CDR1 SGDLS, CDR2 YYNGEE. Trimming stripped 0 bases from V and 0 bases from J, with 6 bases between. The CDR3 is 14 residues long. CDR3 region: CASSVGDYQETQYF. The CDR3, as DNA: TGTGCCAGCAGCGTAGGGGACTACCAAGAGACCCAGTACTTC.

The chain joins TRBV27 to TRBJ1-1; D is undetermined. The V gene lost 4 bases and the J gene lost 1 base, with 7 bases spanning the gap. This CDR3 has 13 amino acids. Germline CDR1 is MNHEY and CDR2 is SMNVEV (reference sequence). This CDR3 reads CASSYEENTEAFF. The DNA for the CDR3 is TGTGCCAGCAGTTACGAGGAGAACACTGAAGCTTTCTTT.

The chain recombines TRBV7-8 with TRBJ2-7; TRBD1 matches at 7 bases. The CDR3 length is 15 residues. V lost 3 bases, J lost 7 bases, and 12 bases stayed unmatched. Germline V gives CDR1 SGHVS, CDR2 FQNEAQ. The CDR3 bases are TGTGCCAGCAGCTTTGGGACAGAAGTCACCGGTGAGCAGTACTTC. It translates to CASSFGTEVTGEQYF.

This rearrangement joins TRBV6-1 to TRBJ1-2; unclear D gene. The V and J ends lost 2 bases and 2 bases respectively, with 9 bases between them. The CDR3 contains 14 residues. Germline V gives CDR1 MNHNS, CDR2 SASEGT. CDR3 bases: TGTGCCAGCAGTGAAAGCCAGACGAACTATGGCTACACCTTC. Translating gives CASSESQTNYGYTF.

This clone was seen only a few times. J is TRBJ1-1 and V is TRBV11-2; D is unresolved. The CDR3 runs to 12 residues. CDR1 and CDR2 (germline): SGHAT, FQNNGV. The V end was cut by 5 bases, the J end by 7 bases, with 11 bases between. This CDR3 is CASSETAYEAFF. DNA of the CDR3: TGTGCCAGCAGCGAGACTGCTTATGAAGCTTTCTTT.

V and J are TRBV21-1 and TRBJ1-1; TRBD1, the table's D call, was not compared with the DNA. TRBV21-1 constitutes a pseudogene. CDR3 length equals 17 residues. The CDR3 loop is CASSKRGPMGKNTEAFF. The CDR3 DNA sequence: TGTGCCAGCAGCAAAAGGGGGCCGATGGGGAAGAACACTGAAGCTTTCTTT.

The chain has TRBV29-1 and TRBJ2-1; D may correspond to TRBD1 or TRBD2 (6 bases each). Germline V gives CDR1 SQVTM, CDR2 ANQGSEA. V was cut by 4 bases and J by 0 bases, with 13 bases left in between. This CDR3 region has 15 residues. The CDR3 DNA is TGCAGCGTTGTAGGGGGGCGGAGCTCCTACAATGAGCAGTTCTTC. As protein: CSVVGGRSSYNEQFF.

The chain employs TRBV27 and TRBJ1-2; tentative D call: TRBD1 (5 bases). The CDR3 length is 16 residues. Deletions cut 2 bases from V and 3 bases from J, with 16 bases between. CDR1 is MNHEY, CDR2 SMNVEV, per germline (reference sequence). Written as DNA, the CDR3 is TGTGCCAGCAGTTTAGCAGTCCCGAGGGGCTACTATGGCTACACCTTC. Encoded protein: CASSLAVPRGYYGYTF.

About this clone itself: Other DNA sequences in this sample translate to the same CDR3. This chain's CDR3 is CASSFHNQPQHF. The DNA for the CDR3 is TGTGCCAGCAGTTTCCACAATCAGCCCCAGCATTTT. The genes are TRBV27 and TRBJ1-5; D gene uncertain. CDR3 length equals 12 residues. Germline values: CDR1 MNHEY, CDR2 SMNVEV (reference sequence). With 3 bases removed from V and 3 bases from J, the gap between germline ends came to 3 bases.

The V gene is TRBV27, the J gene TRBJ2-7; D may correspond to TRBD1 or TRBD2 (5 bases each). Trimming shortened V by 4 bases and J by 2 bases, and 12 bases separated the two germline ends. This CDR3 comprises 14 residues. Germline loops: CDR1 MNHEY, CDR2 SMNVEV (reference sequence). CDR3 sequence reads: CASSWGRDAYEQYF. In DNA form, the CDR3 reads TGTGCCAGCAGTTGGGGAAGGGACGCCTACGAGCAGTACTTC.

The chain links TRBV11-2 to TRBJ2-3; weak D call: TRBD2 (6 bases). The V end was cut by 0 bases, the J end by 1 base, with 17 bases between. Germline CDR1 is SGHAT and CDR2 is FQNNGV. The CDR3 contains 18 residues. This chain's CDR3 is CASSLEPPSAEGTDTQYF. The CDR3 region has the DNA TGTGCCAGCAGCTTAGAACCTCCTAGCGCAGAAGGCACAGATACGCAGTATTTT.

The CDR3 DNA reads TGTGCCAGCATTGAGCGGTTGAGCTCCTACGAGCAGTACTTC. Amino acid sequence: CASIERLSSYEQYF. V is TRBV28 and J is TRBJ2-7; weak D call: TRBD2 (5 bases). This CDR3 comprises 14 residues. Germline assignment: CDR1 MDHEN and CDR2 SYDVKM. V was trimmed by 7 bases and J by 0 bases, leaving 13 bases between them.

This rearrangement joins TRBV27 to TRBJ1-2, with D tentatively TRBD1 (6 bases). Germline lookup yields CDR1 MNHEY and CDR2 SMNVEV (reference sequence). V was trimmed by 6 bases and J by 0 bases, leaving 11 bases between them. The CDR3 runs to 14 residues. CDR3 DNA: TGTGCCAGCAGGTTGGACAGAGCTAACTATGGCTACACCTTC. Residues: CASRLDRANYGYTF.

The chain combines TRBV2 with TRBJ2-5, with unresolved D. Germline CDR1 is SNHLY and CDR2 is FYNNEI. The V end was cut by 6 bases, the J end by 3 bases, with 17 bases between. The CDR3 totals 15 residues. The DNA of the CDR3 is TGTGCCAGCAGGGCCATAACGGGCCACAAAGAGACCCAGTACTTC. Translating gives CASRAITGHKETQYF.

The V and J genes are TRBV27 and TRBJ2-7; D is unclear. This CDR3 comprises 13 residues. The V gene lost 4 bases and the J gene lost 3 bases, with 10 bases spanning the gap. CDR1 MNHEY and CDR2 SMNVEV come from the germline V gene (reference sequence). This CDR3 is CASSSDRIYEQYF. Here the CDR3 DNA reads TGTGCCAGCAGTTCCGATCGTATCTACGAGCAGTACTTC.

CDR3 DNA: TGTGCCAGCAGTCTACTAGCGGGAGGGAACACCGGGGAGCTGTTTTTT. This translates into CASSLLAGGNTGELFF. The chain couples TRBV28 to TRBJ2-2; 12 positions match TRBD2. The germline V gene encodes CDR1 MDHEN and CDR2 SYDVKM. V gave up 5 bases and J gave up 1 base; unmatched junction bases: 2. The CDR3 spans 16 residues.

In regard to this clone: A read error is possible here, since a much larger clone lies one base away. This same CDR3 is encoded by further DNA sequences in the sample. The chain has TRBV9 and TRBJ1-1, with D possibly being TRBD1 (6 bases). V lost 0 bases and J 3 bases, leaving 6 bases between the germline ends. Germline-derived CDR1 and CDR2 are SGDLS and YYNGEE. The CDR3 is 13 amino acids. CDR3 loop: CASSVGGHTEAFF. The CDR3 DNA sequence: TGTGCCAGCAGCGTAGGGGGGCACACTGAAGCTTTCTTT.

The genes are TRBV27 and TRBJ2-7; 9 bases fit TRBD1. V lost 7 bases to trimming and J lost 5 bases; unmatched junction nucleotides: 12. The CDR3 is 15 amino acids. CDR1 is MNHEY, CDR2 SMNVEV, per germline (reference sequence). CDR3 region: CASKPTGTGLHEQYF. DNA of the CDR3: TGTGCCAGCAAGCCCACCGGGACAGGGTTGCACGAGCAGTACTTC.

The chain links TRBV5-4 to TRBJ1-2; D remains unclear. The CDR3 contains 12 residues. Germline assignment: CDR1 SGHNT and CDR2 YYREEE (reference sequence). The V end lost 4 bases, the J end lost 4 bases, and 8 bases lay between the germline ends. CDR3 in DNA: TGTGCCAGCAGCGTACGGGCCTATGGCTACACCTTC. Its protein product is CASSVRAYGYTF.

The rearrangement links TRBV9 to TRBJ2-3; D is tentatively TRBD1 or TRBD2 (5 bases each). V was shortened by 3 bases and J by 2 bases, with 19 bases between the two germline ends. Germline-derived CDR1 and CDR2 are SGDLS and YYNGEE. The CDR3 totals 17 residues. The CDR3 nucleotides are TGTGCCAGCAGCGCCCGAGCCGGGACGGATTACACAGATACGCAGTATTTT. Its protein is CASSARAGTDYTDTQYF.

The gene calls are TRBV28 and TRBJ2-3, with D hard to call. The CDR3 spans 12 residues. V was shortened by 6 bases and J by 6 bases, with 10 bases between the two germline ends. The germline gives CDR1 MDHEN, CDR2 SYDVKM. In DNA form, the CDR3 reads TGTGCCAGCAGCCTATTGAAGGATACGCAGTATTTT. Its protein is CASSLLKDTQYF.

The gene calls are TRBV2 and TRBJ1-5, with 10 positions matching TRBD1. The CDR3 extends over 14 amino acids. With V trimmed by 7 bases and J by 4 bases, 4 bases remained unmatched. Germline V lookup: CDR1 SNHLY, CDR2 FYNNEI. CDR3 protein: CASIRDRGNQPQHF. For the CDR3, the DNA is TGTGCCAGCATTCGGGACAGGGGTAATCAGCCCCAGCATTTT.

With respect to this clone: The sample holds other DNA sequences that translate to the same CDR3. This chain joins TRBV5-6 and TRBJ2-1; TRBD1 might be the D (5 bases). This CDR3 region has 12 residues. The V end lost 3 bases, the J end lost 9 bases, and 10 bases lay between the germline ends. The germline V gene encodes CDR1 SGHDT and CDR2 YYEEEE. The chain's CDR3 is CASSYQGGEQFF. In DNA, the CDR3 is TGTGCCAGCAGCTATCAGGGCGGTGAGCAGTTCTTC.

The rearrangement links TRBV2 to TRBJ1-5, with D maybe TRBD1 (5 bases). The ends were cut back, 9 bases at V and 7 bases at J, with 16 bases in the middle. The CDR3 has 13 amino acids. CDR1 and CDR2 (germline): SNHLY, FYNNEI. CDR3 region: CASADGAGQPQHF. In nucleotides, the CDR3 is TGTGCCAGTGCAGACGGGGCCGGCCAGCCCCAGCATTTT.

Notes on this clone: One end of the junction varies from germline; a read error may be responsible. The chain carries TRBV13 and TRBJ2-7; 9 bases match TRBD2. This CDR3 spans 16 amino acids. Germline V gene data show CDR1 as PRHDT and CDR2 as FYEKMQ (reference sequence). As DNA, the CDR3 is TGTGCCAGCAGCATAGGTTCGGGACTAGCATCCTACGAGCAGTACTTC. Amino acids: CASSIGSGLASYEQYF.